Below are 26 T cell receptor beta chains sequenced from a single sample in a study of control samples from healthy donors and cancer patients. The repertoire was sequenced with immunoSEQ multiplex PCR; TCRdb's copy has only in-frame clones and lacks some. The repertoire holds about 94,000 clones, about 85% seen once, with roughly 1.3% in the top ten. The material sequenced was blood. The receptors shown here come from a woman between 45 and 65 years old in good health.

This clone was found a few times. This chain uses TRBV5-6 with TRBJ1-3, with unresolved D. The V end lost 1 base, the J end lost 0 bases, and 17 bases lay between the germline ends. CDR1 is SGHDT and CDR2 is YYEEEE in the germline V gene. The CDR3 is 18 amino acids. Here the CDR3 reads CASSLLFGSHSSGNTIYF. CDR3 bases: TGTGCCAGCAGCTTGCTTTTCGGCTCTCATAGCTCTGGAAACACCATATATTTT.

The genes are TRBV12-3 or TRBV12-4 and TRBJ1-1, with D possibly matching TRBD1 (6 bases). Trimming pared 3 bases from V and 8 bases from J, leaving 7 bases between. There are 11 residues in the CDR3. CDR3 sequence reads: CASSLRGEAFF. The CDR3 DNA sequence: TGTGCCAGCAGTTTGAGGGGGGAAGCTTTCTTT.

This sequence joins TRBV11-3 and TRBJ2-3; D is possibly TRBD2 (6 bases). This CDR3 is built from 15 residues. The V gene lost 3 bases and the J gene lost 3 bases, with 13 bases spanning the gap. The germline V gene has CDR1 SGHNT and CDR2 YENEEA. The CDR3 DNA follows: TGTGCCAGCAGCTTTGACGGGAGTAGTACAGATACGCAGTATTTT. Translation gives CASSFDGSSTDTQYF.

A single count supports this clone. CDR3 bases: TGTGCCATCTTAGGACTAGCGGGAGGTCTTAATGAGCAGTTCTTC. This sequence encodes CAILGLAGGLNEQFF. This chain joins TRBV10-3 and TRBJ2-1, with 14 nucleotides matching TRBD2. With V trimmed by 8 bases and J by 7 bases, 7 bases remained unmatched. Germline loops: CDR1 ENHRY, CDR2 SYGVKD. The CDR3 loop spans 15 amino acids.

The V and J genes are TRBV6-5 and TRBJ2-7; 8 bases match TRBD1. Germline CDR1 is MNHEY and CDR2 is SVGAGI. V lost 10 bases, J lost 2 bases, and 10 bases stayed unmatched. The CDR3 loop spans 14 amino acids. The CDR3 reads CAKIRDRLPYEQYF. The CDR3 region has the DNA TGTGCCAAGATCCGGGACAGGCTACCCTACGAGCAGTACTTC.

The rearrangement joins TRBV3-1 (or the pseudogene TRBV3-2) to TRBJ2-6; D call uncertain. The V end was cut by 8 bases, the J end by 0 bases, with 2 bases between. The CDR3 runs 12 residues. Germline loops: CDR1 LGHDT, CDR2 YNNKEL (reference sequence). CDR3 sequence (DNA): TGTGCCAGCGTCTCTGGGGCCAACGTCCTGACTTTC. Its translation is CASVSGANVLTF.

CDR3 protein: CASSLVDRTSSYEQYF. CDR3 DNA: TGTGCCAGCAGCTTGGTGGACAGGACGAGCTCCTACGAGCAGTACTTC. The chain recombines TRBV5-4 with TRBJ2-7; 7 nucleotides match TRBD1. Germline CDR1 SGHNT, CDR2 YYREEE (reference sequence). Trimming at V came to 0 bases and at J to 0 bases, leaving 6 bases not matched to a gene. This CDR3 is built from 16 residues.

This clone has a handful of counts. The CDR3 loop reads CASGLDGDQPQHF. The CDR3 DNA reads TGTGCTAGTGGTTTGGATGGGGACCAGCCCCAGCATTTT. The chain recombines TRBV12-5 with TRBJ1-5, with D possibly matching TRBD1 (5 bases). V gave up 1 base and J gave up 7 bases, with 8 bases separating them. Germline CDR1 reads LGHNT; CDR2 reads FRNRAP. The CDR3 extends over 13 amino acids.

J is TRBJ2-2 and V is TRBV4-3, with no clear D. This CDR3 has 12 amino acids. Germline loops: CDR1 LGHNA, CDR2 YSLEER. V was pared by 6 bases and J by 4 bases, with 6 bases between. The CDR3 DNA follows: TGCGCCAGCAGGGCCATCACCGGGGAGCTGTTTTTT. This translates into CASRAITGELFF.

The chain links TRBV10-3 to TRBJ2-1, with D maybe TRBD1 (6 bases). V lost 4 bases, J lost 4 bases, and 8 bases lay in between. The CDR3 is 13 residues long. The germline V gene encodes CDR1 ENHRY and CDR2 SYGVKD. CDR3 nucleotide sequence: TGTGCCATCAGTGGAACAGGGTACAATGAGCAGTTCTTC. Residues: CAISGTGYNEQFF.

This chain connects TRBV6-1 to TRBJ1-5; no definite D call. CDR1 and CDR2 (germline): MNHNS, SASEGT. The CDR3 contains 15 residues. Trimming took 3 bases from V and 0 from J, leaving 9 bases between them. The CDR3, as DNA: TGTGCCAGCAGTGAGGCGATTTATAGCAATCAGCCCCAGCATTTT. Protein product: CASSEAIYSNQPQHF.

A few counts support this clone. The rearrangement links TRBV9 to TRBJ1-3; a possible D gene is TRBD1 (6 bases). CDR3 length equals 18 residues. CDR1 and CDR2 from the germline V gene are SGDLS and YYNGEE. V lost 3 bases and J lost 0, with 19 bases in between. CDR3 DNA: TGTGCCAGCAGCGCGCCACCTGGGGGCCTCTTCTCTGGAAACACCATATATTTT. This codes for CASSAPPGGLFSGNTIYF.

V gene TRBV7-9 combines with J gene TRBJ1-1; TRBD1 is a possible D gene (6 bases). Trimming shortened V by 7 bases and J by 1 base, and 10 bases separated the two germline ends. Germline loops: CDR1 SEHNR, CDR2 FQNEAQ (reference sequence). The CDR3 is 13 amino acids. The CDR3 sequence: CASTKGGNTEAFF. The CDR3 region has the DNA TGTGCCAGCACCAAGGGGGGGAACACTGAAGCTTTCTTT.

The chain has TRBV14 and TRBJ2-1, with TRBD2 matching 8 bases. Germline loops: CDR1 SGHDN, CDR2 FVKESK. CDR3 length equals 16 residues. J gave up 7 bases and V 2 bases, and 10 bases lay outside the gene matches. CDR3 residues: CASSQLAGTPGNEQFF. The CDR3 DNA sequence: TGTGCCAGCAGCCAACTAGCGGGTACCCCTGGTAATGAGCAGTTCTTC.

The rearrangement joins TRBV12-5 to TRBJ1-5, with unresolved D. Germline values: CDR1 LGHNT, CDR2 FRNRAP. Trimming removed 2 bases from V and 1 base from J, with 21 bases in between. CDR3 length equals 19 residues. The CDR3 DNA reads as TGTGCTAGTGGTTTGTCCCGGCAGGAACGATTAGGCAGCAATCAGCCCCAGCATTTT. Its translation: CASGLSRQERLGSNQPQHF.

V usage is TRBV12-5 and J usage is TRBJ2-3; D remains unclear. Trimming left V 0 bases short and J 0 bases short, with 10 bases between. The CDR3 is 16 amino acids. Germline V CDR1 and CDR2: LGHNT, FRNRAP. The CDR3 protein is CASGLVRRPSTDTQYF. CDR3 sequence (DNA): TGTGCTAGTGGTTTGGTAAGGCGCCCTAGCACAGATACGCAGTATTTT.

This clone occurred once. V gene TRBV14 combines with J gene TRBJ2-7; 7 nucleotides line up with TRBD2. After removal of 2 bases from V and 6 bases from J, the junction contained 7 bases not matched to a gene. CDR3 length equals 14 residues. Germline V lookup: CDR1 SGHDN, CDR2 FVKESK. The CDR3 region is CASSQFLGGSEQYF. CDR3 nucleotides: TGTGCCAGCAGCCAATTCCTCGGGGGGTCCGAGCAGTACTTC.

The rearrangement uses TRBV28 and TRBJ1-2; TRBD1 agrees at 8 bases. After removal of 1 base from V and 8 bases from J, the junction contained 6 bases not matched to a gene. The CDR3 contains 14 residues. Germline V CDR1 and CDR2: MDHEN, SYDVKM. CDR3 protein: CASSLSRGPGGYTF. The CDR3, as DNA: TGTGCCAGCAGTTTATCCAGGGGGCCTGGGGGCTACACCTTC.

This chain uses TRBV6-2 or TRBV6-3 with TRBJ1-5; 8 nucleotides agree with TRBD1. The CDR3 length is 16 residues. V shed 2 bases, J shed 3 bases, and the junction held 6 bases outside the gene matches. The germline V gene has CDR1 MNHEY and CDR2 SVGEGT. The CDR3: CASSYPLTGANQPQHF. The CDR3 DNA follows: TGTGCCAGCAGTTACCCCCTGACAGGGGCCAATCAGCCCCAGCATTTT.

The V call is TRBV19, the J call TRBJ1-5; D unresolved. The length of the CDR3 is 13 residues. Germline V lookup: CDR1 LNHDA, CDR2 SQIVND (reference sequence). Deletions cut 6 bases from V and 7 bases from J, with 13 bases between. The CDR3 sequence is CASRGYSHQPQHF. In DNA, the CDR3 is TGTGCCAGTAGGGGTTATTCCCACCAGCCCCAGCATTTT.

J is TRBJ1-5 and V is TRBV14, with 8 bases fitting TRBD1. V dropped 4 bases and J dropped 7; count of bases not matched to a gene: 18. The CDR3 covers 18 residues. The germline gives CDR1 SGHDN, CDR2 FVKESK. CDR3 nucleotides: TGTGCCAGCAGCCCCGGGACAGGAGGACTGCCTGGGGGACAGCCCCAGCATTTT. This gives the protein CASSPGTGGLPGGQPQHF.

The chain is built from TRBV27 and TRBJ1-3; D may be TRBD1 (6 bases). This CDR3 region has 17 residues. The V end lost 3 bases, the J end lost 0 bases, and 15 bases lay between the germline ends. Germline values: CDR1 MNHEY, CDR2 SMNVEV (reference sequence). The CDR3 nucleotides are TGTGCCAGCAGTTTCGGGAGTAGGGGGGGCTCTGGAAACACCATATATTTT. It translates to CASSFGSRGGSGNTIYF.

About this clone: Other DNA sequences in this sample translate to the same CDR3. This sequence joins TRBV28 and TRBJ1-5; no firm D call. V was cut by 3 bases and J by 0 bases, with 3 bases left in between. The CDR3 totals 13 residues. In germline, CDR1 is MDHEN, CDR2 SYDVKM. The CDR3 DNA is TGTGCCAGCAGTTTCTATAGCAATCAGCCCCAGCATTTT. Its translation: CASSFYSNQPQHF. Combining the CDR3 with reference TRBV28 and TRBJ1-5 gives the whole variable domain DVKVTQSSRYLVKRTGEKVFLECVQDMDHENMFWYRQDPGLGLRLIYFSYDVKMKEKGDIPEGYSVSREKKERFSLILESASTNQTSMYLCASSFYSNQPQHFGDGTRLSIL.

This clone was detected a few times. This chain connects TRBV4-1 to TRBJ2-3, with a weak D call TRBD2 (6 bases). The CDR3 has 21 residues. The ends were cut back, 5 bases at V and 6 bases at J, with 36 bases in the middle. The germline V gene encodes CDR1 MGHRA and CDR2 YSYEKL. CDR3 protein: CASSTPGGKVVAAPKFDTQYF. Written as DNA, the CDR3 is TGCGCCAGCAGCACACCTGGGGGGAAGGTAGTCGCGGCCCCCAAGTTCGATACGCAGTATTTT.

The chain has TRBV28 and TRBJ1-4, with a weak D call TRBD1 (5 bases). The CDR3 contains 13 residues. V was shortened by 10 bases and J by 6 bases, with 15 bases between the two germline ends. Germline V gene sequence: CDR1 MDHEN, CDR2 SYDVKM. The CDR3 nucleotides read TGTGCCATCTCGGGGGGGTGGGATGAAAAACTGTTTTTT. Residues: CAISGGWDEKLFF.

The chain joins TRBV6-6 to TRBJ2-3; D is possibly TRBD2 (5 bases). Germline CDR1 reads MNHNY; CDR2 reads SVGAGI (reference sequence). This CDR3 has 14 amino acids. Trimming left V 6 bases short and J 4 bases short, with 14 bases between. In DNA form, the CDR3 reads TGTGCCAGCAGCCACGGAGGATCTTCAGATACGCAGTATTTT. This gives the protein CASSHGGSSDTQYF.